This record covers a single TCR beta chain. CDR3 size: 18 residues. J was trimmed by 5 bases and V by 1 base; bases with no gene match: 13. Germline V gene lookup returns CDR1 SEHNR and CDR2 FQNEAQ (reference sequence). The sample originates from a study of T cell changes during pregnancy in multiple sclerosis. Sequenced by immunoSEQ multiplex PCR; TCRdb stores in-frame clones only, minus some. The table has around 69,000 clones, around 92% seen once. The receptor was isolated from a female donor with multiple sclerosis, enrolled in a pregnancy study. Specimen: peripheral blood, collected in the first trimester of pregnancy. This chain uses TRBV7-9 with TRBJ2-7, with 11 bases matching TRBD2. CDR3 sequence (DNA): TGTGCCAGCAGCTTAGGAGGGGCCACTAGCGGGAGTTCACACGAGCAGTACTTC. It yields the protein CASSLGGATSGSSHEQYF.